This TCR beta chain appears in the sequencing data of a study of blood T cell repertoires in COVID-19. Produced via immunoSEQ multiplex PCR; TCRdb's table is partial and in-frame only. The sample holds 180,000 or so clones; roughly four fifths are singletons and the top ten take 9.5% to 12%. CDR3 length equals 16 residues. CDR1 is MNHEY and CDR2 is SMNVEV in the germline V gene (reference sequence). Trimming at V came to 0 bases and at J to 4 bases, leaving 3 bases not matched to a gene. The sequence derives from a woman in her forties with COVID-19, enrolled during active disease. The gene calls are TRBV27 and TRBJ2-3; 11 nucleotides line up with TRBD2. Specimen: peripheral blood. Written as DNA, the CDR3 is TGTGCCAGCAGTTTATCCCCTAGCGGGAGGTCAGATACGCAGTATTTT. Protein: CASSLSPSGRSDTQYF.